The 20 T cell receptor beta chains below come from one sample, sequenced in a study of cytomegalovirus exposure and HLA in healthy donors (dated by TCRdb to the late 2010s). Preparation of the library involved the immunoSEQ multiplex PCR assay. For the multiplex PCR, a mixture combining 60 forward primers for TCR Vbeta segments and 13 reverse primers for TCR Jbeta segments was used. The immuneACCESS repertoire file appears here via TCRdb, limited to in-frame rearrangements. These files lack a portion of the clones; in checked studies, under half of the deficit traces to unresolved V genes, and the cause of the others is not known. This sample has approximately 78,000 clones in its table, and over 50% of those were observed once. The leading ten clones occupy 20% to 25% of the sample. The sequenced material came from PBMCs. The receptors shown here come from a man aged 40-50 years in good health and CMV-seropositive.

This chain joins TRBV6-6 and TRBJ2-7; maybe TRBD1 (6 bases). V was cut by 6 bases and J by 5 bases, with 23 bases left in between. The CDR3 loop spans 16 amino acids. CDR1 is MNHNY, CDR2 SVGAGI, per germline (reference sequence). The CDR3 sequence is CASSPPVTGGTDEQYF. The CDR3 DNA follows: TGTGCCAGCAGCCCCCCGGTGACAGGAGGTACGGACGAGCAGTACTTC.

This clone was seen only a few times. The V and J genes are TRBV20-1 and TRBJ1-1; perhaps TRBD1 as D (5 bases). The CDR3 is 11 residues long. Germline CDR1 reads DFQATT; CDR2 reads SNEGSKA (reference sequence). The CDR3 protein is CTRGGNTEAFF. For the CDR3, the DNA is TGCACCCGGGGGGGAAACACTGAAGCTTTCTTT.

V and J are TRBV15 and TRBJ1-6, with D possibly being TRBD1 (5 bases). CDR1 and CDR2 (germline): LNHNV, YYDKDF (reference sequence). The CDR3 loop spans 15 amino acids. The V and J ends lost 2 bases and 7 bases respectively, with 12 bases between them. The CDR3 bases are TGTGCCACCAGCAGACAGGGTTTCTCGAATTCACCCCTCCACTTT. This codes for CATSRQGFSNSPLHF.

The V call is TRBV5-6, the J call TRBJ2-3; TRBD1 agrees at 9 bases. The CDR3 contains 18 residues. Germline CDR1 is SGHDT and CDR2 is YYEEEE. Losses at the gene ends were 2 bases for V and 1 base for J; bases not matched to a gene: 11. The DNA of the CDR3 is TGTGCCAGCAGCTTAATACCGGGACAGGGAGTGGGCACAGATACGCAGTATTTT. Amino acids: CASSLIPGQGVGTDTQYF.

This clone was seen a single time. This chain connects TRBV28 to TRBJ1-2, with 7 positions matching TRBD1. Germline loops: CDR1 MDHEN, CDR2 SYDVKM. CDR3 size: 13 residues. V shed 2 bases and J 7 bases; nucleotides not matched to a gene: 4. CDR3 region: CASSLVAGGGYTF. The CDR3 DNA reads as TGTGCCAGCAGTTTAGTCGCAGGGGGTGGCTACACCTTC.

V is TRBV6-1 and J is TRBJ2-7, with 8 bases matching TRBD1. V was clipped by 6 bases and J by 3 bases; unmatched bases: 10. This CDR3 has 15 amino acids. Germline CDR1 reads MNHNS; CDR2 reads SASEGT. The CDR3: CASRKLGQEGYEQYF. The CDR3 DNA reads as TGTGCCAGCAGAAAGCTGGGACAGGAAGGCTACGAGCAGTACTTC.

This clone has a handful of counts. As DNA, the CDR3 is TGTGCCAGCAGCGCGACAGGGGTACCTTGGGAGACCCAGTACTTC. As protein: CASSATGVPWETQYF. The chain has TRBV7-9 and TRBJ2-5; TRBD1 matches at 8 bases. Germline V CDR1 and CDR2: SEHNR, FQNEAQ (reference sequence). The CDR3 length is 15 residues. V lost 5 bases, J lost 5 bases, and 10 bases stayed unmatched. The full variable domain, in which reference TRBV7-9 and TRBJ2-5 provide the parts outside the CDR3, is DTGVSQNPRHKITKRGQNVTFRCDPISEHNRLYWYRQTLGQGPEFLTYFQNEAQLEKSRLLSDRFSAERPKGSFSTLEIQRTEQGDSAMYLCASSATGVPWETQYFGPGTRLLVL.

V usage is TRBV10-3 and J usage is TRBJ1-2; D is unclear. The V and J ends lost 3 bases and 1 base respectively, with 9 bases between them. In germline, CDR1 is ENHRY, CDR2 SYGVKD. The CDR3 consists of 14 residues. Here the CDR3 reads CAISEMSDNYGYTF. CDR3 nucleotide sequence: TGTGCCATCAGTGAAATGTCAGATAACTATGGCTACACCTTC.

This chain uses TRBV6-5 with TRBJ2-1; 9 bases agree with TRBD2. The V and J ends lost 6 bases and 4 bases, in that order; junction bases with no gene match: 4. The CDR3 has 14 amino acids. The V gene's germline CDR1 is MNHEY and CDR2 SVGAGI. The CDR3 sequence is CASSRTSDYNEQFF. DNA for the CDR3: TGTGCCAGCAGCCGGACTAGCGATTACAATGAGCAGTTCTTC.

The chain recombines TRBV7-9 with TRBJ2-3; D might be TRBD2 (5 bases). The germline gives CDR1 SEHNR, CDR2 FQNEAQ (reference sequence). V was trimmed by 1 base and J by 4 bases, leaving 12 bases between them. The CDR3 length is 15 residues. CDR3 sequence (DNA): TGTGCCAGCAGCTTAGTGGGGAGTTACCCAGATACGCAGTATTTT. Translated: CASSLVGSYPDTQYF. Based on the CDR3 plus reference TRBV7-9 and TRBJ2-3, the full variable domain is DTGVSQNPRHKITKRGQNVTFRCDPISEHNRLYWYRQTLGQGPEFLTYFQNEAQLEKSRLLSDRFSAERPKGSFSTLEIQRTEQGDSAMYLCASSLVGSYPDTQYFGPGTRLTVL.

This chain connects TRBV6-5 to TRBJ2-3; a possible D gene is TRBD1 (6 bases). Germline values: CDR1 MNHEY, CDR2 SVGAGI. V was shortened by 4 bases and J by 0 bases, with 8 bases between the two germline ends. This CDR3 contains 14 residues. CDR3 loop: CASSSTGSTDTQYF. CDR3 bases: TGTGCCAGCAGTTCGACAGGTAGCACAGATACGCAGTATTTT.

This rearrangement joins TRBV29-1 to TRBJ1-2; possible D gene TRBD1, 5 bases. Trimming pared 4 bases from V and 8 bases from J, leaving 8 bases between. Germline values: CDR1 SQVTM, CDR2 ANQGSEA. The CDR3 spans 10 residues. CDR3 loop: CSVAEGGYTF. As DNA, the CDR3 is TGCAGCGTTGCGGAGGGGGGCTACACCTTC.

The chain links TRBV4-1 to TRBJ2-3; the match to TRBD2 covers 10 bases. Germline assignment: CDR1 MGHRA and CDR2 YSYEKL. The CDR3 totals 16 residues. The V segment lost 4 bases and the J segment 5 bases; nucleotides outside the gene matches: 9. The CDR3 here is CASSRQSGGAKDTQYF. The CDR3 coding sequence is TGCGCCAGCAGCCGCCAAAGCGGGGGGGCAAAAGATACGCAGTATTTT.

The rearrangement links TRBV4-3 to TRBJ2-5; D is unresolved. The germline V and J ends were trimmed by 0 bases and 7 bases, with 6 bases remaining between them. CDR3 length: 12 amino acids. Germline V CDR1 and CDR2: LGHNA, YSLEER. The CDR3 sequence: CASSQDRRTQYF. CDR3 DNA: TGCGCCAGCAGCCAAGATCGCAGGACCCAGTACTTC.

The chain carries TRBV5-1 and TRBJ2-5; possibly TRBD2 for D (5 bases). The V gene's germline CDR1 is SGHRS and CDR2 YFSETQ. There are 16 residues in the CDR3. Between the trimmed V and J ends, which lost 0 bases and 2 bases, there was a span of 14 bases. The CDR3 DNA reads TGCGCCAGCAGCTTGGGACGGAGGAGCTTACAAGAGACCCAGTACTTC. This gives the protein CASSLGRRSLQETQYF.

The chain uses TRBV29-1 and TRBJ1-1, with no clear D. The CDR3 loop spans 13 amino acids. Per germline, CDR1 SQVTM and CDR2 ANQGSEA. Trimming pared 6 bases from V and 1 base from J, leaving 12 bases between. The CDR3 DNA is TGCAGCGTGGCTTCGGGGTCGAACACTGAAGCTTTCTTT. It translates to CSVASGSNTEAFF.

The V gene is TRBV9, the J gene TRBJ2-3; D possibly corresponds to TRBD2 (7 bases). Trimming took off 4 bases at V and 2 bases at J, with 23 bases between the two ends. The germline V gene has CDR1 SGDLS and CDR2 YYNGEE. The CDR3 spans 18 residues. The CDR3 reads CASSPNTGGGGTTDTQYF. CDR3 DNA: TGTGCCAGCAGCCCAAACACGGGGGGCGGGGGAACCACAGATACGCAGTATTTT.

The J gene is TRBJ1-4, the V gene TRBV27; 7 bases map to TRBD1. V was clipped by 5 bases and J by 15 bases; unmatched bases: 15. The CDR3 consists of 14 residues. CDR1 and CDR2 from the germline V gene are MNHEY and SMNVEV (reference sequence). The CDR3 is CASSGTALLERVFF. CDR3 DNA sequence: TGTGCCAGCAGTGGGACAGCGTTACTCGAGAGGGTGTTTTTT.

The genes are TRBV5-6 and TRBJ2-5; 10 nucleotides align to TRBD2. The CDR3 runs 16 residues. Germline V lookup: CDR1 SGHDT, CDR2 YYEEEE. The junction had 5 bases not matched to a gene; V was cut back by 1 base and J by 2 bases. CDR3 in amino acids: CASSLLLAGHQETQYF. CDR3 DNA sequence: TGTGCCAGCAGCTTGTTACTAGCGGGACATCAAGAGACCCAGTACTTC.

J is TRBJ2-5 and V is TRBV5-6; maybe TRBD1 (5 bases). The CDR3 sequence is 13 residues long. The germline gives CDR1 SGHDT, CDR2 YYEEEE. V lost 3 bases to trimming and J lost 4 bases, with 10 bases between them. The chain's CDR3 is CASSWVGAETQYF. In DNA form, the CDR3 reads TGTGCCAGCAGCTGGGTAGGGGCAGAGACCCAGTACTTC.